This T cell receptor beta chain was obtained from a study of T cell responses to AZD1222 COVID-19 vaccine. Overall study: Both about-4-week and about-12-week second-dose recipients were combined. Findings and limits, study-wide: Elevations in Spike-specific TCR breadth and depth followed administration of two AZD1222 doses. Unmutated variant regions are reportedly the target of nearly half of TCRs that are spike-specific. Females made up more of the donors, who were largely white British, and clonal diversity may have come out too low.

As regards this clone: The antigen is undetermined.

Some clones are missing from TCRdb's copy, which holds only in-frame ones; the method was immunoSEQ multiplex PCR. The repertoire holds 100,000 to 150,000 clones, about 90% seen once, with roughly 7.4% in the top ten. V trimming: 4 bases; J trimming: 5 bases; junction bases outside the gene matches: 14. The CDR3 is 17 amino acids. The V gene's germline CDR1 is SGHRS and CDR2 YFSETQ. J is TRBJ2-3 and V is TRBV5-1, with 9 bases fitting TRBD1. Specimen: peripheral blood, collected on day 0 of AZD1222 vaccination. The sequence was obtained from an adult in good health. The CDR3 is CASSISRTGGGRDTQYF. DNA of the CDR3: TGCGCCAGCAGCATCTCCCGTACAGGGGGCGGAAGAGATACGCAGTATTTT.